This is a list of T cell receptor beta chains from one sample in a study of regulatory T cells in long-lasting Graves disease. Using its own MiXCR run on the multiplex PCR reads, TCRdb lists one record per CDR3 protein. The sample has roughly 500,000 distinct CDR3 sequences; around 20% are singletons. The sequences come from peripheral blood mononuclear cells (PBMCs), collected when the disease was refractory, from a patient treated with antithyroid drugs. The receptors shown here come from a female donor with Graves disease. The CDR3 runs from the conserved cysteine through the conserved F or W. The order of the fields is D gene, J gene, clone size, V gene, CDR3 DNA, CDR3 protein. D genes are given only for firm matches. Clone size appears in some rows only: once, few, many, or a class for an expanded clone.

>TRBD1|TRBJ1-3|few|TRBV6-5
TGTGCCAGCAGTTCAATGACAGGGGGCAACTCTGGAAACACCATATATTTT
CASSSMTGGNSGNTIYF
>TRBD1|TRBJ1-4|many|TRBV7-8
TGTGCCAGCAGCTTAGAGCGGACAGGAGTAAATGAAAAACTGTTTTTT
CASSLERTGVNEKLFF
>NA|TRBJ2-7|many|TRBV5-1
TGCGCCAGCAGCCTCCAGGAGAGCTGGACCTCATACGAGCAGTACTTC
CASSLQESWTSYEQYF
>TRBD1|TRBJ1-1|few|TRBV25-1
TGTGCCAGCAGTGAATTTGGCAGGGGGACGTCAGAAGCTTTCTTT
CASSEFGRGTSEAFF
>NA|TRBJ2-7|NA|TRBV28
TGTGCCAACGGACCTCCGGGGTACGAGCAGTACTTC
CANGPPGYEQYF
>TRBD2|TRBJ2-7|many|TRBV6-1
TGTGCCAGCAGTGCTTCCGGGACTAGCGGCCCCGAGCAGTACTTC
CASSASGTSGPEQYF
>NA|TRBJ1-1|NA|TRBV29-1
TGCAGCGTTGCCTGGCGGACCGAGGCTGGAGCTTTCTTT
CSVAWRTEAGAFF
>TRBD1|TRBJ1-6|many|TRBV6-1
TGTGCCAGCAGCGGGACAGCTTATTCACCCCTCCACTTT
CASSGTAYSPLHF
>NA|TRBJ2-1|few|TRBV6-2/TRBV6-3
TGTGCCAGCAGTTACTCCCGGGGCCTTGATGAGCAGTTCTTC
CASSYSRGLDEQFF
>NA|TRBJ2-7|few|TRBV29-1
TGCAGCGCCACGATAACCAGCGAGCAGTACTTC
CSATITSEQYF
>TRBD1|TRBJ1-3|many|TRBV12-3/TRBV12-4
TGTGCCAGCAGTACGACAGGGAAAAACACCATATATTTT
CASSTTGKNTIYF
>NA|TRBJ2-7|NA|TRBV3-1
TGTGCCAGCAGCCAAGTTAATAGCGACTCCTACGAGCAGTACTTC
CASSQVNSDSYEQYF
>NA|TRBJ2-7|NA|TRBV6-1
TGTGCCAGCAGTCTGGAAAGGGGCTACGAGCAGTACTTC
CASSLERGYEQYF
>NA|TRBJ2-7|NA|TRBV28
TGTGCCAGCAGTTTATTCGGACAGAACGAGCAGTACTTC
CASSLFGQNEQYF
>NA|TRBJ1-1|NA|TRBV20-1
TGCAGCCTGAACACTGAAGCTTTCTTT
CSLNTEAFF
>NA|TRBJ1-2|many|TRBV28
TGTGCCAGTCAAAGGGTCCCCTTGGTGTATGGCTACACCTTC
CASQRVPLVYGYTF
>NA|TRBJ1-1|many|TRBV7-6
TGTGCCAGCAGCTTAGTATCTAACGCTGAAGCTTTCTTT
CASSLVSNAEAFF
>TRBD2|TRBJ2-7|many|TRBV2
TGTGCCAGCCGGACTAGCGGCCTCTACGAGCAGTACTTC
CASRTSGLYEQYF
>NA|TRBJ1-5|NA|TRBV6-1
TGTGCCAGCAGCTCCCGGGGCAGGGGTTATTATAGCAATCAGCCCCAGCATTTT
CASSSRGRGYYSNQPQHF
>NA|TRBJ2-1|few|TRBV2
TGTGCCAGCAGTGAAGAGGCCTACAATGAGCAGTTCTTC
CASSEEAYNEQFF
>TRBD2|TRBJ2-7|many|TRBV5-1
TGCGCCAGCAGCCCCCTGGCGGGAGCAATGTTCAGCTCGGAGCAGTACTTC
CASSPLAGAMFSSEQYF
>NA|TRBJ2-2|NA|TRBV28
TGTGCCAGCGGGCGGAAGCTGCTGTTTTTT
CASGRKLLFF
>NA|TRBJ2-7|NA|TRBV6-5
TGTGCCAGCAGTTATTCCCGCGAGGGGAGCAGCTACGAGCAGTACTTC
CASSYSREGSSYEQYF
>NA|TRBJ2-7|few|TRBV5-1
TGCGCCAGCAGAATAGCGCCCGGACAGACCTACGAGCAGTACTTC
CASRIAPGQTYEQYF
>NA|TRBJ1-2|few|TRBV19
TGTGCCAGTAGTAGGGGTGGGGGCCCCTCCGTCTATGGCTACACCTTC
CASSRGGGPSVYGYTF
>NA|TRBJ1-5|many|TRBV12-3/TRBV12-4
TGTGCCAGCATCCGGGACGGACCTTATAGCAATCAGCCCCAGCATTTT
CASIRDGPYSNQPQHF
>NA|TRBJ1-5|many|TRBV20-1
TGCAGTGCTAGAGAGGGAGGACAGCCCCAGCATTTT
CSAREGGQPQHF
>NA|TRBJ1-1|many|TRBV5-1
TGTGCCAGCAGTTTACGGGGATCCACTGAAGCTTTCTTT
CASSLRGSTEAFF
>TRBD1|TRBJ1-1|NA|TRBV7-9
TGTGCCAGCAGCTCCCGGACAGGGGGCACTGAAGCTTTCTTT
CASSSRTGGTEAFF
>TRBD2|TRBJ2-1|NA|TRBV2
TGTGCCAGCAGGTCGGGGGGGAAGATGAGAGATAATACCTGGAATGAGCAGTTCTTC
CASRSGGKMRDNTWNEQFF
>TRBD1|TRBJ2-2|few|TRBV6-2/TRBV6-3
TGTGCCAGCAGTAAACCGGGACAGAGACACACCGGGGAGCTGTTTTTT
CASSKPGQRHTGELFF
>NA|TRBJ2-7|many|TRBV6-1
TGTGCCAGCAGTGGGGTCTTTTACGAGCAGTACTTC
CASSGVFYEQYF
>TRBD1|TRBJ1-5|NA|TRBV20-1
TGCAGTGCCCCCTATCTGACAGGGGATCAGCCCCAGCATTTT
CSAPYLTGDQPQHF
>NA|TRBJ1-1|few|TRBV7-9
TGTGCCAGCAGCTTGATAGGACAAATATCGAACACTGAAGCTTTCTTT
CASSLIGQISNTEAFF
>NA|TRBJ2-3|once|TRBV28
TGTGCCAGCAGTTTAGAGGGGACCGTCGGGGGTACAGATACGCAGTATTTT
CASSLEGTVGGTDTQYF
>TRBD2|TRBJ2-7|many|TRBV5-1
TGCGCCAGCAGCTTAGCGGGAGAGGTGTACGAGCAGTACTTC
CASSLAGEVYEQYF
>NA|TRBJ1-5|NA|TRBV29-1
TGCAGCGTTTACTCAGGGGGCAATCAGCCCCAGCATTTT
CSVYSGGNQPQHF
>NA|TRBJ1-3|few|TRBV5-1
TGCGCCAGCAGCTTGACCGGAAGGACAGCGAGCTCTGGAAACACCATATATTTT
CASSLTGRTASSGNTIYF
>NA|TRBJ2-2|many|TRBV20-1
TGCAGTGCTAGGGTCGGGAGTTGGGACCCCGGGGAGCTGTTTTTT
CSARVGSWDPGELFF
>NA|TRBJ1-4|once|TRBV7-4
TGTACTAGCAGCTTAAATCTCCTGGGGGGGGAAGCTAATGAAAAACTGCTTTTT
CTSSLNLLGGEANEKLLF
>NA|TRBJ2-7|NA|TRBV7-8
TGTGCCAGCAGCTTAGGGTGGGGAACGGGCGAGCAGTACTTC
CASSLGWGTGEQYF
>NA|TRBJ1-6|many|TRBV28
TGTGCCAGCAACCCGGGGGGCGATACTTCACCCCTCCACTTT
CASNPGGDTSPLHF
>NA|TRBJ2-2|few|TRBV6-5
TGTGCCAGCAGTTCCGTCGCGGGGCCCACCGGGGAGCTGTTTTTT
CASSSVAGPTGELFF
>TRBD2|TRBJ2-7|many|TRBV19
TGTGCCAGTAGTCAAGGGACTAGCGGGTCGCAAGAGCAGTACTTC
CASSQGTSGSQEQYF
>NA|TRBJ1-5|few|TRBV19
TGTGCCAGTAGTGATGAAACAGGGCCATTAAATCAGCCCCAGCATTTT
CASSDETGPLNQPQHF
>NA|TRBJ2-7|many|TRBV19
TGTGCCAGTAGTATACGACAGAATCAAACCTACGAGCAGTACTTC
CASSIRQNQTYEQYF
>NA|TRBJ1-2|NA|TRBV10-3
TGTGCCATCAGTGAGTCAGGATCTCCCGGTGGCTACACCTTC
CAISESGSPGGYTF
>NA|TRBJ2-7|many|TRBV10-3
TGTGCCATCAGTGATTTCAACAGCCAGGCCTCCTACGAGCAGTACTTC
CAISDFNSQASYEQYF
>TRBD1|TRBJ1-2|NA|TRBV6-1
TGTGCCAGCAGCCATGGACAGGGGGCGCGGTATGGCTACACCTTC
CASSHGQGARYGYTF
>NA|TRBJ1-5|many|TRBV28
TGTGCCAGCACCCCATGGGGGGAAGGCAATCAGCCCCAGCATTTT
CASTPWGEGNQPQHF
>NA|TRBJ2-7|many|TRBV28
TGTGCCAGCAGTTTGGATAGCGGTCGCGGGTACGAGCAGTACTTC
CASSLDSGRGYEQYF
>NA|TRBJ1-1|many|TRBV12-3/TRBV12-4
TGTGCCAGCAGCCCCCCCGGGCCTCAGCCTCTGAACACTGAAGCTTTCTTT
CASSPPGPQPLNTEAFF
>NA|TRBJ1-6|NA|TRBV20-1
TGCAGTGCTAGAGTGTTTCTCGGGACACGAAAGATGAATAATTCACCCCTCCACTTT
CSARVFLGTRKMNNSPLHF
>NA|TRBJ2-5|many|TRBV3-1
TGTGCCAGCAGCCAAGATACTTTTCAAGAGACCCAGTACTTC
CASSQDTFQETQYF
>TRBD2|TRBJ2-7|NA|TRBV11-3
TGTGCCAGCAGCCAAGATCCACTAGCGGGAGGGCCCACCTACGAGCAGTACTTC
CASSQDPLAGGPTYEQYF
>NA|TRBJ1-5|NA|TRBV5-6
TGTGCCAGCAGCTTGGGGGGGTTCAGGCAGCCCCAGCATTTT
CASSLGGFRQPQHF
>NA|TRBJ2-1|many|TRBV2
TGTGCCAGCACTAGGGTGGGAGGTTACAATGAGCAGTTCTTC
CASTRVGGYNEQFF
>NA|TRBJ1-6|many|TRBV12-3/TRBV12-4
TGTGCCAGCAGGGGGAATTCTGGCTCACCCCTCCACTTT
CASRGNSGSPLHF